This T cell receptor beta chain was documented in a study of T-cell memory formation after mild COVID-19. Germline assignment: CDR1 ENHRY and CDR2 SYGVKD. The germline V and J ends were trimmed by 2 bases and 15 bases, with 14 bases remaining between them. The length of the CDR3 is 12 residues. TCRdb ran MiXCR on the 5' RACE reads and lists one entry per CDR3 protein. The sample consists of around 510,000 distinct CDR3 sequences, roughly 21% of them appearing once. Study-level findings and limits: Shrinking CD4+ clones were chiefly CM and EM; CD8+ ones were chiefly EMRA. Balance between CD4 and CD8 was seen in clones contracting day 15 to 85, and a CD4+ lean was seen in later expanders.

The sample holds a few counts of this clonotype. What it binds is unknown. This receptor was identified in an adult woman who had mild COVID-19 (a few samples of this study predate the infection). Cell type and time point are not known. The chain recombines TRBV10-3 with TRBJ2-4, with D tentatively TRBD1 (6 bases). Sequencing was carried out using PBMCs or a T cell subset sorted from them (not recorded which). CDR3 sequence (DNA): TGTGCCATCAGTGAGGAAGGCGACAGGCCGTACTTC. Translated, it gives CAISEEGDRPYF.